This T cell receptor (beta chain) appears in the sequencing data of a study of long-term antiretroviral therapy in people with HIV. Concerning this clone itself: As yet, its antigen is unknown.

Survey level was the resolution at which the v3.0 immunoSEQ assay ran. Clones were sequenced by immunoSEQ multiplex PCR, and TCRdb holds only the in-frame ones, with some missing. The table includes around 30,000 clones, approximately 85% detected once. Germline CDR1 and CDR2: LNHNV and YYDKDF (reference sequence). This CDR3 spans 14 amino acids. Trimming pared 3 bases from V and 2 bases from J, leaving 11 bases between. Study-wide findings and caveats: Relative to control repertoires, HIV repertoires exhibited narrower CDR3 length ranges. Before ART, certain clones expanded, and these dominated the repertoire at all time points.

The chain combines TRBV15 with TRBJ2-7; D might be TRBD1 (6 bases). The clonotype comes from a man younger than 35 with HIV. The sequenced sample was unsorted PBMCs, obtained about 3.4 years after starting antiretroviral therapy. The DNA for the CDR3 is TGTGCCACCAGCAGCCTCGGACAGACCTACGAGCAGTACTTC. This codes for CATSSLGQTYEQYF. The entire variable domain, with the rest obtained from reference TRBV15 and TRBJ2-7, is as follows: DAMVIQNPRYQVTQFGKPVTLSCSQTLNHNVMYWYQQKSSQAPKLLFHYYDKDFNNEADTPDNFQSRRPNTSFCFLDIRSPGLGDTAMYLCATSSLGQTYEQYFGPGTRLTVT.